These 12 T cell receptor beta chains were all obtained from the same sample, sequenced in a study of CD8 T cells in Susac syndrome. RNA totalling about 0.45 to 1 ug underwent reverse transcription with random hexamers. MiXCR, run by TCRdb on the immunoSEQ multiplex PCR reads, gives a single entry per CDR3 protein. The table has about 100,000 distinct CDR3 sequences, approximately 95% seen once. Sample: CD8+ T cells from PBMCs. Receptors were obtained from a human donor in good health.

The V call is TRBV2, the J call TRBJ2-4; D is unresolved. The CDR3 runs to 10 residues. The germline V and J ends were trimmed by 3 bases and 7 bases, with 1 base remaining between them. Germline CDR1 SNHLY, CDR2 FYNNEI. CDR3 nucleotides: TGTGCCAGCAGTGACAACATTCAGTACTTC. Translation: CASSDNIQYF.

This chain links TRBV30 with TRBJ1-2; D is possibly TRBD1 (5 bases). Trimming stripped 0 bases from V and 10 bases from J, with 15 bases between. The CDR3 sequence is 13 residues long. CDR1 and CDR2 from the germline V gene are GTSNPN and SVGIG (reference sequence). CDR3 residues: CAWSVQGRTFYTF. CDR3 nucleotides: TGTGCCTGGAGTGTACAAGGACGGACATTCTACACCTTC.

V is TRBV18 and J is TRBJ2-7; 8 bases map to TRBD1. CDR1 and CDR2 (germline): KGHSH, LQKENI. Germline trimming cut 6 bases from V and 5 bases from J; bases unmatched to any gene: 15. The CDR3 runs 16 residues. CDR3 DNA sequence: TGTGCCAGCTCTCCCGGGGCCAGGGGGCTTTCGGACGAGCAGTACTTC. Residues: CASSPGARGLSDEQYF.

The chain recombines TRBV19 with TRBJ1-2; tentatively, D is TRBD1 (5 bases). The V gene lost 4 bases and the J gene lost 2 bases, with 14 bases spanning the gap. The CDR3 has 15 amino acids. The germline CDR1 and CDR2 sequences are LNHDA and SQIVND (reference sequence). The CDR3 nucleotides are TGTGCCAGTAGTACTCAGGGAGTGTGGAACTATGGCTACACCTTC. This sequence encodes CASSTQGVWNYGYTF.

V gene TRBV5-1 combines with J gene TRBJ2-3; TRBD2 matches at 13 bases. Per germline, CDR1 SGHRS and CDR2 YFSETQ. V lost 2 bases to trimming and J lost 6 bases; unmatched junction nucleotides: 12. The CDR3 is 18 amino acids. The CDR3 sequence is CASSLTSGGAWGSDTQYF. CDR3 bases: TGCGCCAGCAGCTTAACTAGCGGGGGGGCCTGGGGTTCGGATACGCAGTATTTT.

This clonotype showed up just once. The V and J genes are TRBV9 and TRBJ2-5, with 7 nucleotides matching TRBD1. The CDR3 runs to 15 residues. After removal of 2 bases from V and 4 bases from J, the junction contained 8 bases not matched to a gene. Germline loops: CDR1 SGDLS, CDR2 YYNGEE. CDR3 DNA sequence: TGTGCCAGCAGCGTTACAGGGGAGTGGGGAGAGACCCAGTACTTC. Amino acids: CASSVTGEWGETQYF.

V is TRBV2 and J is TRBJ2-7; possible D gene TRBD1, 5 bases. Germline V CDR1 and CDR2: SNHLY, FYNNEI. CDR3 size: 15 residues. V lost 6 bases, J lost 3 bases, and 18 bases lay in between. The CDR3 loop reads CASSAVAGKGYEQYF. CDR3 DNA sequence: TGTGCCAGCAGCGCGGTCGCAGGGAAAGGCTACGAGCAGTACTTC.

The gene calls are TRBV7-9 and TRBJ2-3; D ambiguous. V was pared by 4 bases and J by 0 bases, with 8 bases between. Germline V gene sequence: CDR1 SEHNR, CDR2 FQNEAQ (reference sequence). The CDR3 is made up of 14 amino acids. The CDR3 spells CASSSTSSTDTQYF. The DNA for the CDR3 is TGTGCCAGCAGCTCGACTTCTAGCACAGATACGCAGTATTTT. Using reference TRBV7-9 and TRBJ2-3 for the parts outside the CDR3, the full variable domain is DTGVSQNPRHKITKRGQNVTFRCDPISEHNRLYWYRQTLGQGPEFLTYFQNEAQLEKSRLLSDRFSAERPKGSFSTLEIQRTEQGDSAMYLCASSSTSSTDTQYFGPGTRLTVL.

The rearrangement links TRBV29-1 to TRBJ2-1, with D perhaps matching TRBD1 (8 bases). Germline CDR1 reads SQVTM; CDR2 reads ANQGSEA. The V end was cut by 3 bases, the J end by 2 bases, with 14 bases between. This CDR3 has 15 amino acids. The CDR3 region has the DNA TGCAGCGTTGAGGGGGGGACAGGACCCTACAATGAGCAGTTCTTC. Translated: CSVEGGTGPYNEQFF.

The chain is built from TRBV9 and TRBJ1-5; D is ambiguous. With 0 bases removed from V and 6 bases from J, the gap between germline ends came to 7 bases. The CDR3 has 13 amino acids. From germline, CDR1 is SGDLS and CDR2 YYNGEE. CDR3 in amino acids: CASSVGGRQPQHF. The CDR3 DNA follows: TGTGCCAGCAGCGTAGGGGGTCGTCAGCCCCAGCATTTT. The full variable domain, with the rest looked up from reference TRBV9 and TRBJ1-5, is DSGVTQTPKHLITATGQRVTLRCSPRSGDLSVYWYQQSLDQGLQFLIQYYNGEERAKGNILERFSAQQFPDLHSELNLSSLELGDSALYFCASSVGGRQPQHFGDGTRLSIL.

The J gene is TRBJ2-7, the V gene TRBV7-8, with TRBD2 matching 8 bases. Germline lookup yields CDR1 SGHVS and CDR2 FQNEAQ. V lost 5 bases, J lost 4 bases, and 10 bases stayed unmatched. This CDR3 is built from 15 residues. CDR3 nucleotide sequence: TGTGCCAGCAGCCACGGGACTAGTCTGTTTTACGAGCAGTACTTC. Its protein is CASSHGTSLFYEQYF. Based on the CDR3 plus reference TRBV7-8 and TRBJ2-7, the full variable domain is GAGVSQSPRYKVAKRGQDVALRCDPISGHVSLFWYQQALGQGPEFLTYFQNEAQLDKSGLPSDRFFAERPEGSVSTLKIQRTQQEDSAVYLCASSHGTSLFYEQYFGPGTRLTVT.

The chain combines TRBV5-1 with TRBJ2-1; 7 bases align to TRBD1. This CDR3 region has 14 residues. V was clipped by 5 bases and J by 7 bases; unmatched bases: 9. Germline-derived CDR1 and CDR2 are SGHRS and YFSETQ. CDR3 protein: CASSYDRVKNEQFF. In DNA, the CDR3 is TGCGCCAGCAGTTATGACAGGGTCAAAAATGAGCAGTTCTTC.